This T cell receptor beta chain derives from a study of tumor-infiltrating lymphocytes in primary liver carcinoma (dated by TCRdb to about 2017). Context from the whole study: Surgical resection was performed in China between November 2015 and 2016 on about 5 patients with histopathologically diagnosed primary liver carcinoma. Of the five patients, three men and two women aged 30 to 69 years, four had hepatocellular carcinoma and one had combined HCC and intrahepatic cholangiocarcinoma. The tumors of the five patients were staged as T1-T3 N0M0, with maximum diameters ranging from roughly 4 to 10 cm. Each sample produced roughly 3.65 to 7.5 million productive TCRbeta reads, and read depth showed no significant difference between tissue types. The study combined TCRbeta repertoire sequencing, expression microarrays and whole-exome sequencing across five regions of each liver tumor, with adjacent normal tissue and blood. A total of about 35 specimens from 5 patients, comprising some 25 tumor regions, 5 adjacent noncancerous liver tissues and 5 peripheral blood samples, were covered by TCRbeta repertoire sequencing. Repertoires from technical replicates were highly reproducible, with mean shared-clone rates roughly 0.87 and correlation coefficients above 0.98. Overall results and qualifications from the work: Only four or five patients were included in the study, and the authors note that the findings should be validated in a larger study. Bulk unsorted samples precluded comparing CD4+ and CD8+ T cell repertoires. Repertoire overlap was higher between tumor regions (mean around 36%) than tumor-adjacent (around 17%) or tumor-blood (about 14%) pairs, consistent with antigen-driven expansion. A significantly larger repertoire fraction was made up by the top 250 clones in tumors than in blood (p = 0.039). Because sequencing covered only the TCR beta chain and unpaired alpha chains were not captured, true repertoire diversity is likely underestimated.

Starting from approximately 460 ng total RNA, TCRbeta-specific cDNA was produced by reverse transcription with a constant-region primer and ProtoScript II reverse transcriptase. Three nested multiplex PCR rounds, following a slightly modified ARM-PCR procedure, were used to build the TCRbeta libraries. Multiplex TRBV1-TRBV30 forward primers and a Cbeta reverse primer were used in the first two PCR rounds, each of which was run for around 10 cycles. Sample barcodes and Illumina adapters were added in a final 25-cycle PCR with Deep VentR polymerase. Amplicons of 200-500 bp were gel-purified with a QIAquick gel extraction kit before sequencing. The TCRbeta amplicons were sequenced with 250-bp paired-end reads on an Illumina HiSeq 2500. The authors' pipeline ran thus. To recover full CDR3 sequences, reads were quality-trimmed using Trimmomatic v0.33 and paired reads were then merged using FLASH v1.2.11. V, D and J germline segments were assigned to the rearranged TCRbeta sequences using MiGEC v1.2.1b. Clonotype statistics and Shannon-Wiener diversity indices were calculated with VDJtools v1.0.0. To reduce sampling bias, subsequent analyses other than the diversity analysis used only the 250 most abundant clonotypes in each sample. The public sequencing data were trimmed at Q25 with fastp and processed into clonotypes with MiXCR by TCRdb, which kept only in-frame beta chains. Entries that share a CDR3 protein sequence are merged under the most common genes and DNA. These V and J calls originate from TCRdb's pipeline instead of the authors' own analysis. The sample has about 320,000 distinct CDR3 sequences on record, over 55% of them singletons. Roughly 9% of the sample comes from the top ten.

Spanning cysteine to phenylalanine, the CDR3 consists of 16 amino acids. The DNA shown is the 48-base CDR3, in frame from base 1. Deletion took 4 bases off V and 0 bases off J, with a span of 14 bases between the germline ends. From the germline V gene, CDR1 is SGHRS and CDR2 is YFSETQ. Blood RNA was extracted from unsorted whole blood using TRIzol reagent, and germline DNA was obtained with the DNeasy Blood & Tissue kit. At the time of sampling, the patients were treatment-naive and had chronic HBV infection. Before surgery, approximately 3.6 milliliters of peripheral blood were drawn into K2EDTA tubes. There are a few counts of this clonotype. The antigen it recognizes is unknown. No per-base quality is available; no much larger clone lies one base away.

Recombination joined TRBV5-1 with TRBJ2-1, with no reliable assignment of the D segment. The sequence was collected from a man in his forties or fifties with primary liver carcinoma and hepatitis B virus infection. Sequencing used peripheral blood. Here is the DNA: TGCGCCAGCAGCCCGTCGGAAGCTGGCTCCTACAATGAGCAGTTCTTC. The translation is CASSPSEAGSYNEQFF. The full variable domain, with segments outside the CDR3 supplied by the reference TRBV5-1 and TRBJ2-1 proteins, appears as KAGVTQTPRYLIKTRGQQVTLSCSPISGHRSVSWYQQTPGQGLQFLFEYFSETQRNKGNFPGRFSGRQFSNSRSEMNVSTLELGDSALYLCASSPSEAGSYNEQFFGPGTRLTVL.